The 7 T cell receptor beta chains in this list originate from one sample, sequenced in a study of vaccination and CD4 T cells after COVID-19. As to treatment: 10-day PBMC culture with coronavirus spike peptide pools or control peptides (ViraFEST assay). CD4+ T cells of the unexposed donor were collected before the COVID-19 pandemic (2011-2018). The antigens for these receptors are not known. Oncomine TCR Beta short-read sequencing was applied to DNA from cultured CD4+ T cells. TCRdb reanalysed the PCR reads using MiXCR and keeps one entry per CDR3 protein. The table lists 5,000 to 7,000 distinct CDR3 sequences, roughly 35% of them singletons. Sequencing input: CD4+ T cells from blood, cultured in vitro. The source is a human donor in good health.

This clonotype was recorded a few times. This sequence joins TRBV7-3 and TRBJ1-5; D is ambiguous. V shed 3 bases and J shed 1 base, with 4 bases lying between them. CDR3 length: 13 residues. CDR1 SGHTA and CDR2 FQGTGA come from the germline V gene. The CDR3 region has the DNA TGTGCCAGCAGCTTGGACAGCAATCAGCCCCAGCATTTT. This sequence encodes CASSLDSNQPQHF.

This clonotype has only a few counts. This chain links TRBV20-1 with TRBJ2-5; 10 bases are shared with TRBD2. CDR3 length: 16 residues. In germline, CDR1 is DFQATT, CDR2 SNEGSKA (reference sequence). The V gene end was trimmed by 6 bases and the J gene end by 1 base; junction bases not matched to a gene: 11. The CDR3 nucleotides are TGCAGTGCCACTAGCGGGGAGCCATCTTCCCAAGAGACCCAGTACTTC. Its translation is CSATSGEPSSQETQYF.

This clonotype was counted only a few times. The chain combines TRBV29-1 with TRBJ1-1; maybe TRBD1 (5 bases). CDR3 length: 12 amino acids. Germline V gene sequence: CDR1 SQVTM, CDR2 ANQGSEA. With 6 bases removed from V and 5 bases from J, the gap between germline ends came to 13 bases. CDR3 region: CSVCGRGTEAFF. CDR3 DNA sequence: TGCAGCGTCTGTGGGAGGGGAACTGAAGCTTTCTTT.

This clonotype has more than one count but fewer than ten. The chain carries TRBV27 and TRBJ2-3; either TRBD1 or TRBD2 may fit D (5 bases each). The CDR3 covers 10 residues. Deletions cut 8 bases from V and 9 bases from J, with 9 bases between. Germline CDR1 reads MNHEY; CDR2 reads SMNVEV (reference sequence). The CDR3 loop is CASGTKTQYF. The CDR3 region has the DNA TGTGCCAGCGGGACCAAAACGCAGTATTTT.

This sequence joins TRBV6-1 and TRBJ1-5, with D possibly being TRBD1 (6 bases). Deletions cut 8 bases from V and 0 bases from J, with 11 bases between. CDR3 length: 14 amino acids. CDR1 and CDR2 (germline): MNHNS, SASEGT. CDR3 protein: CASGQIDSNQPQHF. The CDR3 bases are TGTGCCAGCGGACAGATAGATAGCAATCAGCCCCAGCATTTT.

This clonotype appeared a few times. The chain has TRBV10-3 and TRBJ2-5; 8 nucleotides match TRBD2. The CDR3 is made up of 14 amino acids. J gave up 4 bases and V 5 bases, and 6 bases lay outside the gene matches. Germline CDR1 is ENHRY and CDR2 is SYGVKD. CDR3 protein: CAISSGGAAETQYF. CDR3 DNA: TGTGCCATCAGTTCCGGGGGGGCCGCAGAGACCCAGTACTTC.

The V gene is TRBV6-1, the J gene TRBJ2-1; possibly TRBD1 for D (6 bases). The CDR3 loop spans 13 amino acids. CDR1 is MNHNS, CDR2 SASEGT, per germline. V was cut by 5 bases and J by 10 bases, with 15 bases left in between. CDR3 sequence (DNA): TGTGCCAGCAGTCAGCAAAACAGGGTAGAGCAGTTCTTC. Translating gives CASSQQNRVEQFF.